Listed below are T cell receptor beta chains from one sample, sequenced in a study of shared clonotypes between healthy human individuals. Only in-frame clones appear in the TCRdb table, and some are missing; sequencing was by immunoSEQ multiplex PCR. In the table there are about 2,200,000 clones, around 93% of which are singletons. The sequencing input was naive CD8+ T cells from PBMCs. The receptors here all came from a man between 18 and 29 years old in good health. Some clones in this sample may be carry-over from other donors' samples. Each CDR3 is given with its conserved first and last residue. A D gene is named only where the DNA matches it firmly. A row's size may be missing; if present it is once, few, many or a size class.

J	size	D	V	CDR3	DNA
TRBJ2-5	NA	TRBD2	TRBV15	CATSPTSGSRETQYF	TGTGCCACCAGCCCGACCAGCGGGAGCCGGGAGACCCAGTACTTC
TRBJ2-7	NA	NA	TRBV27	CASSLGSGYEQYF	TGTGCCAGCAGTTTAGGAAGCGGCTACGAGCAGTACTTC
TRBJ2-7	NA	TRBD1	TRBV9	CASSPRQGKGGEQYF	TGTGCCAGCAGCCCACGACAGGGTAAAGGGGGCGAGCAGTACTTC
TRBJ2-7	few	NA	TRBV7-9	CASTLTTGTYEQYF	TGTGCCAGCACCTTAACGACAGGAACCTACGAGCAGTACTTC
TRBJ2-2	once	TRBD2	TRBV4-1	CASSQSNRGGLAAGELFF	TGCGCCAGCAGCCAATCTAACAGGGGGGGACTAGCGGCCGGGGAGCTGTTTTTT
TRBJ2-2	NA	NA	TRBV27	CASSQYTGELFF	TGTGCCAGCAGTCAATACACCGGGGAGCTGTTTTTT
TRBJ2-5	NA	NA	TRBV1	CTSDRGGIQETQYF	TGCACCAGCGACCGGGGAGGGATCCAAGAGACCCAGTACTTC
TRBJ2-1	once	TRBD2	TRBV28	CASSTGLAGLRGEQFF	TGTGCCAGCAGTACGGGACTAGCGGGATTAAGAGGTGAGCAGTTCTTC
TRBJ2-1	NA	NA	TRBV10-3	CAISESSLGPYNEQFF	TGTGCCATCAGTGAGTCTTCCCTTGGGCCCTACAATGAGCAGTTCTTC
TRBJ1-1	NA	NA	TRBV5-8	CASSLEGPLNTEAFF	TGTGCCAGCAGCTTGGAGGGGCCCTTGAACACTGAAGCTTTCTTT
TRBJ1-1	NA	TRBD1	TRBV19	CASSITRGAEAFF	TGTGCCAGTAGTATCACCAGGGGGGCTGAAGCTTTCTTT
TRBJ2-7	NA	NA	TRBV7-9	CASSSGVDEQYF	TGTGCCAGCAGCTCAGGGGTAGACGAGCAGTACTTC
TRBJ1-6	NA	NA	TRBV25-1	CASSETGIGSPLHF	TGTGCCAGCAGTGAAACGGGCATAGGTTCACCCCTCCACTTT
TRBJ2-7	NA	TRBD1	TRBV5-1	CASSAWTGGTYEQYF	TGCGCCAGCAGCGCCTGGACAGGGGGAACCTACGAGCAGTACTTC
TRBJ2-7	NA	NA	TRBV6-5	CASSKGADPYEQYF	TGTGCCAGCAGCAAAGGAGCGGATCCCTACGAGCAGTACTTC
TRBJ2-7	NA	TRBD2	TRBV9	CASSAGTSASYEQYF	TGTGCCAGCAGCGCCGGGACTAGCGCCTCCTACGAGCAGTACTTC
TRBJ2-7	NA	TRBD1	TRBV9	CASSADRGAEQYF	TGTGCCAGCAGCGCTGACAGGGGGGCCGAGCAGTACTTC
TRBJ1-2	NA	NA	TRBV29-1	CSVVGDIGPYGYTF	TGCAGCGTTGTCGGGGACATCGGCCCCTATGGCTACACCTTC
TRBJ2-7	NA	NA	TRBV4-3	CASSQAQEGGYEQYF	TGCGCCAGCAGCCAAGCCCAAGAGGGTGGCTACGAGCAGTACTTC
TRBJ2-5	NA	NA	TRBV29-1	CSVETSETQETQYF	TGCAGCGTTGAAACATCGGAAACCCAAGAGACCCAGTACTTC
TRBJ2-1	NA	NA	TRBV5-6	CASSVWTPPSHNEQFF	TGTGCCAGCAGCGTATGGACACCCCCCTCTCACAATGAGCAGTTCTTC
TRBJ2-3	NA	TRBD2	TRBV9	CASSVGGGSGDTQYF	TGTGCCAGCAGCGTAGGTGGCGGGAGTGGAGATACGCAGTATTTT
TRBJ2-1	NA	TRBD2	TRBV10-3	CAISEGTSGYNEQFF	TGTGCCATCAGTGAAGGGACTAGCGGATACAATGAGCAGTTCTTC
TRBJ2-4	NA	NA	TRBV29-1	CSVRPTAKNIQYF	TGCAGCGTCCGTCCAACCGCCAAAAACATTCAGTACTTC
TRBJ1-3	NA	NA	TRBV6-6	CASSYPGAGDGNTIYF	TGTGCCAGCAGTTACCCCGGGGCGGGGGATGGAAACACCATATATTTT
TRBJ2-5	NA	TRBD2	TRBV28	CASSFRGLAGDQETQYF	TGTGCCAGCAGTTTCCGGGGACTAGCGGGCGACCAAGAGACCCAGTACTTC
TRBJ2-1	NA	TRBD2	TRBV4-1	CASSVEGGLAGPYNEQFF	TGCGCCAGCAGCGTAGAGGGGGGACTAGCGGGACCGTACAATGAGCAGTTCTTC
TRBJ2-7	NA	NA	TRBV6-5	CASSPNSPYEQYF	TGTGCCAGCAGTCCCAACTCTCCCTACGAGCAGTACTTC
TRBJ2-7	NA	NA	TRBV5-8	CASSLATDSYEQYF	TGTGCCAGCAGCTTAGCCACAGACTCCTACGAGCAGTACTTC
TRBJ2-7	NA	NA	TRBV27	CASSLEAAYEQYF	TGTGCCAGCAGTTTAGAGGCGGCCTACGAGCAGTACTTC
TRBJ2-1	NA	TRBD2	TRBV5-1	CASSGASGPYNEQFF	TGCGCCAGCAGCGGGGCTAGCGGTCCCTACAATGAGCAGTTCTTC
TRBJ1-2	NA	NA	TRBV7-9	CASSHGREGSGYTF	TGTGCCAGCAGCCACGGAAGAGAAGGGAGTGGCTACACCTTC
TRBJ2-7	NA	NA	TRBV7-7	CASSLATGPDYYEQYF	TGTGCCAGCAGCTTAGCCACCGGGCCCGACTACTACGAGCAGTACTTC
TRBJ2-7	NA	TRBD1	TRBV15	CATSEGTGPTYEQYF	TGTGCCACCAGCGAGGGGACAGGGCCTACCTACGAGCAGTACTTC
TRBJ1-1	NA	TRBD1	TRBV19	CASSLGDRANTEAFF	TGTGCCAGTAGTCTCGGGGACAGGGCCAACACTGAAGCTTTCTTT
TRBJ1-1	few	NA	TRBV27	CASSQAPLLPEAFF	TGTGCCAGCAGTCAAGCCCCGTTGCTACCTGAAGCTTTCTTT
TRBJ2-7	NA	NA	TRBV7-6	CASSLGPNTYEQYF	TGTGCCAGCAGCTTAGGACCAAATACCTACGAGCAGTACTTC
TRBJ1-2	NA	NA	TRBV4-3	CASSQDWGEGYTF	TGCGCCAGCAGCCAAGACTGGGGGGAAGGCTACACCTTC
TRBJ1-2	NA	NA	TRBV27	CASSLSRRFRTFYGYTF	TGTGCCAGCAGTTTATCGCGGAGATTCCGGACATTCTATGGCTACACCTTC
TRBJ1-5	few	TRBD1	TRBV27	CASNGQGYSNQPQHF	TGTGCCAGCAACGGACAGGGATATAGCAATCAGCCCCAGCATTTT
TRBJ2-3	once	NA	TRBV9	CASSTRRGAGADTQYF	TGTGCCAGCAGCACCAGACGGGGGGCCGGGGCAGATACGCAGTATTTT
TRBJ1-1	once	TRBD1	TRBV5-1	CASSLDRGGRGTEAFF	TGCGCCAGCAGCTTGGACAGGGGGGGCCGGGGCACTGAAGCTTTCTTT
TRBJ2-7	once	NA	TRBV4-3	CASSHLVGGANSYEQYF	TGCGCCAGCAGCCACCTCGTGGGGGGGGCCAACTCCTACGAGCAGTACTTC
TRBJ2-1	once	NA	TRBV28	CASSLTRGEQFF	TGTGCCAGCAGCCTAACTCGGGGTGAGCAGTTCTTC
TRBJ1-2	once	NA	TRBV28	CASETGTVPYGYTF	TGTGCCAGTGAAACAGGGACGGTTCCCTATGGCTACACCTTC
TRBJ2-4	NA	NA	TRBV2	CASSDSEDREFLAKNIQYF	TGTGCCAGCAGTGACTCCGAGGACAGAGAATTCCTAGCCAAAAACATTCAGTACTTC
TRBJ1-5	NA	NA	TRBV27	CASSPSSGEYSNQPQHF	TGTGCCAGCAGTCCTAGCAGTGGGGAGTATAGCAATCAGCCCCAGCATTTT
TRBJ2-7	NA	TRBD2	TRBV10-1	CASSGGLAGDYEQYF	TGCGCCAGCAGTGGGGGACTAGCGGGAGACTACGAGCAGTACTTC
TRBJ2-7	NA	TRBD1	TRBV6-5	CASSYQDRGYEQYF	TGTGCCAGCAGTTATCAGGACAGGGGGTACGAGCAGTACTTC
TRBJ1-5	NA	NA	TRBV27	CASSPLMGTGQPQHF	TGTGCCAGCAGTCCCCTGATGGGTACGGGTCAGCCCCAGCATTTT
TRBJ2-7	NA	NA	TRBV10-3	CAISDREGAVPYEQYF	TGTGCCATCAGTGATCGGGAAGGGGCGGTTCCCTACGAGCAGTACTTC
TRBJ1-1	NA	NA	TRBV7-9	CASSHYGEDTEAFF	TGTGCCAGCAGCCATTATGGGGAGGACACTGAAGCTTTCTTT
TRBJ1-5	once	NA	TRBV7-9	CASSQSRVWGNQPQHF	TGTGCCAGCAGCCAAAGCCGGGTCTGGGGGAATCAGCCCCAGCATTTT
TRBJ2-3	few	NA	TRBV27	CASSLDRGPPGYTQYF	TGTGCCAGCAGTTTAGACCGGGGACCTCCTGGGTATACGCAGTATTTT
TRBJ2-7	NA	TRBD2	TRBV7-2	CASSPGGGSSYEQYF	TGTGCCAGCAGCCCAGGCGGGGGGAGCTCCTACGAGCAGTACTTC